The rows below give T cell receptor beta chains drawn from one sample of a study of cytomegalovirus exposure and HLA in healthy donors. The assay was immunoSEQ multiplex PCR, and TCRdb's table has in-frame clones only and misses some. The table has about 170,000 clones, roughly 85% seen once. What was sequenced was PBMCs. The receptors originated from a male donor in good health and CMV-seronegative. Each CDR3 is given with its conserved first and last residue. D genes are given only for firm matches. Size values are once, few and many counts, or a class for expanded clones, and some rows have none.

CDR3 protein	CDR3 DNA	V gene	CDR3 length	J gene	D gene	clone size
CATILFNQTYNEQFF	TGTGCCACAATCCTTTTCAACCAGACCTACAATGAGCAGTTCTTC	TRBV21-1	15	TRBJ2-1	.	once
CASSSAVASGQETQYF	TGCGCCAGCAGCTCGGCGGTGGCTAGCGGACAAGAGACCCAGTACTTC	TRBV5-1	16	TRBJ2-5	TRBD2	once
CSSSPTLAGVSRNSYEQYF	TGTTCCAGCAGCCCGACCCTAGCGGGAGTTTCTCGGAATTCCTACGAGCAGTACTTC	TRBV7-9	19	TRBJ2-7	TRBD2	.
CASSEFERPFF	TGTGCCAGCAGTGAGTTCGAGCGGCCGTTCTTC	TRBV2	11	TRBJ2-1	.	.
CASSPATAAYEQYF	TGTGCCAGCTCACCGGCGACAGCCGCCTACGAGCAGTACTTC	TRBV18	14	TRBJ2-7	.	.
CASSYSLVGYEQYF	TGTGCCAGCAGTTACTCTCTGGTCGGCTACGAGCAGTACTTC	TRBV6-5	14	TRBJ2-7	.	few
CASRPTGGPVNEQYF	TGCGCCAGCAGACCGACAGGGGGCCCTGTCAACGAGCAGTACTTC	TRBV5-1	15	TRBJ2-7	TRBD1	.
CASSSTGDQPQHF	TGTGCCAGCAGCTCCACAGGGGATCAGCCCCAGCATTTT	TRBV7-8	13	TRBJ1-5	TRBD1	.
CASSFSGQGNEKLFF	TGTGCCAGCAGCTTCAGCGGACAGGGCAATGAAAAACTGTTTTTT	TRBV5-6	15	TRBJ1-4	TRBD1	.
CASSLALGEAGSGNTIYF	TGTGCCAGCAGCTTAGCACTGGGGGAGGCCGGGTCCGGAAACACCATATATTTT	TRBV7-9	18	TRBJ1-3	.	once
CTSSLRLAGVDTQYF	TGTACCAGCAGTTTACGTCTAGCGGGAGTTGATACGCAGTATTTT	TRBV27	15	TRBJ2-3	TRBD2	.
CASSVVELEDNEQFF	TGTGCCAGCAGCGTAGTAGAACTAGAGGACAATGAGCAGTTCTTC	TRBV9	15	TRBJ2-1	.	.
CASSLRIGVYTEAFF	TGTGCCAGCAGCTTAAGGATAGGGGTGTACACTGAAGCTTTCTTT	TRBV7-9	15	TRBJ1-1	.	.
CASSDRVTGELFF	TGTGCCAGCAGTGATCGGGTTACGGGGGAGCTGTTTTTT	TRBV6-4	13	TRBJ2-2	.	.
CASSIVGGRDEQYF	TGTGCCAGTAGTATAGTTGGCGGGAGGGACGAGCAGTACTTC	TRBV19	14	TRBJ2-7	TRBD2	few